One sample yielded the 11 T cell receptor beta chains listed below, sequenced in a study of post-analysis software for immune sequencing data. Study-level points and caveats: Several TRBV segments occurring more often in patients than controls included TRBV5-6, TRBV5-1 and TRBV20-1.

For these TCRs, the target antigens are not known. Incorporated into the TCR beta cDNA libraries were unique molecular identifiers, which served to reduce PCR and sequencing biases. Each CDR3 protein is one row after TCRdb ran MiXCR on the PCR reads. The sample lists fewer than 850,000 distinct CDR3 sequences, 25% to 30% occurring once. Sequencing input: blood. Every receptor here comes from a girl aged 10-17 years with multiple sclerosis.

The chain recombines TRBV7-8 with TRBJ1-4; TRBD1 is a possible D gene (5 bases). This CDR3 is 19 amino acids long. Germline CDR1 SGHVS, CDR2 FQNEAQ. Trimming cost V 2 bases and J 1 base, with 20 bases left between them. CDR3 in amino acids: CASSLRDRLLRGTNEKLFF. The CDR3 DNA sequence: TGTGCCAGCAGCTTAAGGGACCGCCTCTTGAGGGGAACTAATGAAAAACTGTTTTTT.

The rearrangement links TRBV6-6 to TRBJ1-5; no reliable D call. CDR3 length: 15 amino acids. The germline gives CDR1 MNHNY, CDR2 SVGAGI (reference sequence). Trimming removed 6 bases from V and 6 bases from J, with 18 bases in between. CDR3 region: CASSLRHELGQPQHF. In nucleotides, the CDR3 is TGTGCCAGCAGCCTAAGACACGAATTGGGTCAGCCCCAGCATTTT.

Comments on this clonotype: An end of the junction does not agree with germline; a read error may underlie this. The V and J genes are TRBV5-5 and TRBJ1-2, with 11 positions matching TRBD1. The CDR3 has 16 residues. Germline CDR1 SGHKS, CDR2 YYEKEE (reference sequence). As DNA, the CDR3 is TGTGCCAGAAGCTCCATAACCGGGACAGGGGGCTATGGCTACACCTTC. It encodes CARSSITGTGGYGYTF.

The chain links TRBV7-4 to TRBJ1-5; D gene ambiguous. Germline V gives CDR1 SGHVT, CDR2 SQSDAQ. This CDR3 has 9 residues. CDR3 bases: TGTGCTAAACCCCAGCCCCAGCATTTT. This sequence encodes CAKPQPQHF. Full variable domain (rest looked up from reference TRBV7-4 and TRBJ1-5): GAGVSQSPRYKVAKRGRDVALRCDSISGHVTLYWYRQTLGQGSEVLTYSQSDAQRDKSGRPSGRFSAERPERSVSTLKIQRTEQGDSAVYLCAKPQPQHFGDGTRLSIL.

The chain employs TRBV29-1 and TRBJ2-5; 9 bases align to TRBD2. This CDR3 has 13 residues. Germline CDR1 SQVTM, CDR2 ANQGSEA. The trim removed 0 bases at V and 8 bases at J, leaving 4 bases unmatched. The CDR3 DNA reads as TGCAGCGTTGAAGAGGCGACTAGCGGAACCCAGTACTTC. It encodes CSVEEATSGTQYF.

The J gene is TRBJ2-4, the V gene TRBV7-9; 10 positions match TRBD1. CDR1 SEHNR and CDR2 FQNEAQ come from the germline V gene (reference sequence). J lost 8 bases, V lost 5 bases, and 9 bases had no gene match. This CDR3 has 15 amino acids. CDR3 protein: CASSRDRGSMDIQYF. The CDR3, as DNA: TGTGCCAGCAGCCGGGACAGGGGTTCGATGGACATTCAGTACTTC.

The chain employs TRBV4-1 and TRBJ2-2; no firm D call. Trimming pared 2 bases from V and 0 bases from J, leaving 13 bases between. The CDR3 runs to 17 residues. Germline V CDR1 and CDR2: MGHRA, YSYEKL. The CDR3 loop reads CASSQPRASPNTGELFF. The CDR3, as DNA: TGCGCCAGCAGCCAACCCCGGGCCTCTCCGAACACCGGGGAGCTGTTTTTT.

The rearrangement uses TRBV20-1 and TRBJ2-7, with 11 bases matching TRBD2. The germline V gene has CDR1 DFQATT and CDR2 SNEGSKA (reference sequence). With V trimmed by 6 bases and J by 4 bases, 8 bases remained unmatched. The CDR3 contains 14 residues. CDR3 amino acids: CSAQDSGRGYEQYF. In DNA, the CDR3 is TGCAGTGCACAAGATAGCGGGAGGGGGTACGAGCAGTACTTC.

V gene TRBV7-2 combines with J gene TRBJ1-4, with D perhaps matching TRBD1 (5 bases). With 4 bases removed from V and 1 base from J, the gap between germline ends came to 19 bases. The CDR3 is made up of 18 amino acids. Germline V gene sequence: CDR1 SGHTA, CDR2 FQGNSA. CDR3 coding DNA: TGTGCCAGCAGCTCCCCTCGGGCCAGGGTGGGAACTAATGAAAAACTGTTTTTT. This codes for CASSSPRARVGTNEKLFF.

The gene calls are TRBV7-9 and TRBJ2-4; no definite D call. The DNA end is a closer match to TRBJ2-7, so the J assignment may be wrong. Germline V CDR1 and CDR2: SEHNR, FQNEAQ (reference sequence). This CDR3 has 14 residues. CDR3 DNA: TGTGCCAGCAGCTTAAGTGGTGGAGTCTACGAGCAGTACTTC. Translating it yields CASSLSGGVYEQYF.

The table lists this clonotype with a few counts. The chain couples TRBV3-1 to TRBJ2-1, with 7 bases fitting TRBD2. CDR1 and CDR2 (germline): LGHDT, YNNKEL (reference sequence). J gave up 5 bases and V 1 base, and 5 bases lay outside the gene matches. The CDR3 is 15 amino acids. The CDR3 here is CASSQGDLADNEQFF. CDR3 nucleotides: TGTGCCAGCAGCCAAGGGGATCTAGCGGACAATGAGCAGTTCTTC.